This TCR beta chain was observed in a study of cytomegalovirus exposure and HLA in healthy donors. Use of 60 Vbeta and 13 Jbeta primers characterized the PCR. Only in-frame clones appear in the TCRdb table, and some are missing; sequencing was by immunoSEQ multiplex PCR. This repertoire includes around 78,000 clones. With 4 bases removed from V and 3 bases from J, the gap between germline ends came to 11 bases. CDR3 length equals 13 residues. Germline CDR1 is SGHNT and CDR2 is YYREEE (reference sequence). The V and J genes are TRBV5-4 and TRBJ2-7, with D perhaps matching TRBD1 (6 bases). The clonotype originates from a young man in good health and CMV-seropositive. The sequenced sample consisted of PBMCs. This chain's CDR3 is CASSPGQVYEQYF. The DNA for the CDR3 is TGTGCCAGCAGCCCGGGACAAGTCTACGAGCAGTACTTC. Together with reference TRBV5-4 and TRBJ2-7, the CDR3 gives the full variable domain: ETGVTQSPTHLIKTRGQQVTLRCSSQSGHNTVSWYQQALGQGPQFIFQYYREEENGRGNFPPRFSGLQFPNYSSELNVNALELDDSALYLCASSPGQVYEQYFGPGTRLTVT.